This is a list of T cell receptor beta chains from one sample in a study of beta chain features in type 1 diabetes. Assay used: immunoSEQ multiplex PCR; TCRdb lists only in-frame clones, some missing. Counted here are under 90,000 clones, approximately 32% occurring once; the ten biggest clones make up 0.45% to 0.55%. The sample taken for sequencing was stem cell memory CD4+ T cells from blood. The receptors stem from a woman under 30 in good health. CDR3s include the opening cysteine and the closing phenylalanine or tryptophan. The order of the fields is CDR3 DNA, CDR3 protein, J gene, D gene, clone size, V gene. D genes are given only for firm matches. Expanded clones are given a class, and other clones once, few, many or no size at all.

DNA: TGTGCCACGACAGGGGATGGGGCCAACGTCCTGACTTTC
CDR3: CATTGDGANVLTF
J: TRBJ2-6
D: TRBD1
size: few
V: TRBV10-3

DNA: TGTGCCAGCAGCTTAGCAATTGGGGGCGGAACTGAAGCTTTCTTT
CDR3: CASSLAIGGGTEAFF
J: TRBJ1-1
D: NA
size: few
V: TRBV7-9

DNA: TGCGCCAGCAGCAAGCAGACAGGGGTGGGAGAAAAACTGTTTTTT
CDR3: CASSKQTGVGEKLFF
J: TRBJ1-4
D: TRBD1
size: NA
V: TRBV4-1

DNA: TGTGCCAGCAGTGGGCGAGACGGGGAAACGCAGTATTTT
CDR3: CASSGRDGETQYF
J: TRBJ2-3
D: NA
size: few
V: TRBV6-1

DNA: TGTGCCACCAGCAGAGCAGGGGCCGGGGAGACCCAGTACTTC
CDR3: CATSRAGAGETQYF
J: TRBJ2-5
D: NA
size: NA
V: TRBV15

DNA: TGTGCCAGCAGCTTAACTAGCGGGGCTGCCTACGAGCAGTACTTC
CDR3: CASSLTSGAAYEQYF
J: TRBJ2-7
D: TRBD2
size: NA
V: TRBV7-2

DNA: TGTGCCAGCTCAGGGGGGGGCGGAAACACTGAAGCTTTCTTT
CDR3: CASSGGGGNTEAFF
J: TRBJ1-1
D: NA
size: NA
V: TRBV18

DNA: TGTGCCAGCAGCTTAGGGCATTCATCAGATACGCAGTATTTT
CDR3: CASSLGHSSDTQYF
J: TRBJ2-3
D: NA
size: NA
V: TRBV7-2

DNA: TGTGCCAGCAGCCCACCCCCGACGAGGGAGACCCAGTACTTC
CDR3: CASSPPPTRETQYF
J: TRBJ2-5
D: NA
size: once
V: TRBV7-2

DNA: TGTGCCAGCAGTTTATCACGACAGGGGAACACTGAAGCTTTCTTT
CDR3: CASSLSRQGNTEAFF
J: TRBJ1-1
D: TRBD1
size: NA
V: TRBV27

DNA: TGCAGCTCGGACGGGCACAGGGGGCTAAGTCGGTATGAAAAACTGTTTTTT
CDR3: CSSDGHRGLSRYEKLFF
J: TRBJ1-4
D: TRBD1
size: few
V: TRBV29-1

DNA: TGTGCCAGCTCACCATCCGGGGGGTCGAACACTGAAGCTTTCTTT
CDR3: CASSPSGGSNTEAFF
J: TRBJ1-1
D: NA
size: NA
V: TRBV18

DNA: TGTGCCAGCCAGGGCAGAACCATGAACACTGAAGCTTTCTTT
CDR3: CASQGRTMNTEAFF
J: TRBJ1-1
D: NA
size: NA
V: TRBV27

DNA: TGCGCCAGCAGCTTGAGCGGGGGGTTCCAAGAGACCCAGTACTTC
CDR3: CASSLSGGFQETQYF
J: TRBJ2-5
D: TRBD2
size: NA
V: TRBV5-1

DNA: TGTGCCAGCAGCCCCGGACTAGCGGAGGGATACGAGCAGTACTTC
CDR3: CASSPGLAEGYEQYF
J: TRBJ2-7
D: TRBD2
size: few
V: TRBV7-2

DNA: TGCGCCAGCAGCTTGGTGGGGACAGCCTCAGTGAATGAGCAGTTCTTC
CDR3: CASSLVGTASVNEQFF
J: TRBJ2-1
D: TRBD1
size: NA
V: TRBV5-1

DNA: TGCGCCAGCAGCTTAATTAGCGGTGCGGTGGATACGCAGTATTTT
CDR3: CASSLISGAVDTQYF
J: TRBJ2-3
D: NA
size: NA
V: TRBV5-1

DNA: TGTGCCAGCAGCTTCCTCACCGGGGAGCTGTTTTTT
CDR3: CASSFLTGELFF
J: TRBJ2-2
D: NA
size: NA
V: TRBV11-3

DNA: TGTGCCAGCAGTGAAGGGCCCCGGTCGGGGTTCTATGGCTACACCTTC
CDR3: CASSEGPRSGFYGYTF
J: TRBJ1-2
D: NA
size: few
V: TRBV2

DNA: TGTGCCAGCAGTGAAGGAGGACTAGCCAGTGAGCAGTTCTTC
CDR3: CASSEGGLASEQFF
J: TRBJ2-1
D: TRBD2
size: NA
V: TRBV2

DNA: TGCAGTGCTACGGGGGATGAGCAGTTCTTC
CDR3: CSATGDEQFF
J: TRBJ2-1
D: NA
size: NA
V: TRBV20-1

DNA: TGTGCCAGCAGCTCGGGGGTCGGGGACTACAATGAGCAGTTCTTC
CDR3: CASSSGVGDYNEQFF
J: TRBJ2-1
D: NA
size: NA
V: TRBV13

DNA: TGTGCCAGCAGTGAAGAGCGACAGGGGACTGAAAAACTGTTTTTT
CDR3: CASSEERQGTEKLFF
J: TRBJ1-4
D: TRBD1
size: NA
V: TRBV2

DNA: TGTGCCAGCAGCTTAGCGGGGGGGCCGAATGGAGATACGCAGTATTTT
CDR3: CASSLAGGPNGDTQYF
J: TRBJ2-3
D: NA
size: few
V: TRBV7-2